This T cell receptor (beta chain) is from a study of CD8+ T cells in alopecia areata. Study-wide context: Tofacitinib administration persisted for 6 to 18 months, succeeded by 6 months off drug.

This clone was seen only a few times. Germline CDR1 is KGHSH and CDR2 is LQKENI. The V end was cut by 4 bases, the J end by 2 bases, with 15 bases between. This CDR3 region has 15 residues. Extracted RNA was reverse transcribed, and the resulting cDNA served as sequencing template. The table came from immunoSEQ multiplex PCR; TCRdb's copy has only in-frame clones and leaves some out. Here the sample spans approximately 150,000 clones, roughly 60% being singletons. Stated treatment: oral pan-JAK inhibitor, 5-10 mg twice daily. Alopecia areata patients provided lesional scalp punch biopsies and peripheral blood, both collected for the study. Sorting of CD4+ and CD8+ T cells was performed on PBMCs.

The chain joins TRBV18 to TRBJ2-7; the D gene is possibly TRBD1 (5 bases). This specimen was CD4+ T cells sorted from blood, taken at week 24, from a patient treated with tofacitinib. The receptor was derived from a human donor with alopecia areata. CDR3 region: CASSLNQGATYEQYF. DNA for the CDR3: TGTGCCAGCTCACTGAACCAGGGTGCTACCTACGAGCAGTACTTC.